Listed below are T cell receptor beta chains from one sample, sequenced in a study of blood T cell repertoires in COVID-19. Generated by immunoSEQ multiplex PCR, the TCRdb table keeps only in-frame clones and is missing some. The repertoire includes around 82,000 clones, 70% to 90% of them detected once, and 9.5% to 15% sits in the top ten. The sample consisted of peripheral blood. These receptors came from a man between 65 and 79 years old with active or convalescent COVID-19. Both conserved end residues are part of each CDR3. A D gene is named only where the DNA matches it firmly. Clone size is stated in some rows and not others, as once, few, many or a class when expanded.

j_gene: TRBJ2-1; v_gene: TRBV7-9; abundance: .; d_gene: .; len: 14; CDR3nt: TGTGCCAGCAGCTTAGGGGGACACAACAATGAGCAGTTCTTC; CDR3aa: CASSLGGHNNEQFF
j_gene: TRBJ1-2; v_gene: TRBV5-5; abundance: .; d_gene: .; len: 14; CDR3nt: TGTGCCAGCAGCTTGAGGGGGAACTACTATGGCTACACCTTC; CDR3aa: CASSLRGNYYGYTF
j_gene: TRBJ1-1; v_gene: TRBV5-5; abundance: .; d_gene: .; len: 15; CDR3nt: TGTGCCAGCAGCTTCAGGGGCCTAGAGGGGGATGAAGCTTTCTTT; CDR3aa: CASSFRGLEGDEAFF
j_gene: TRBJ2-2; v_gene: TRBV18; abundance: .; d_gene: TRBD1; len: 16; CDR3nt: TGTGCCAGCTCACCTTCTCGACAGGGTGGGCCCGGGGAGCTGTTTTTT; CDR3aa: CASSPSRQGGPGELFF
j_gene: TRBJ1-3; v_gene: TRBV6-5; abundance: .; d_gene: .; len: 15; CDR3nt: TGTGCCAGCAGTTACTCTCCTCGTAAAGGAAACACCATATATTTT; CDR3aa: CASSYSPRKGNTIYF
j_gene: TRBJ1-5; v_gene: TRBV2; abundance: .; d_gene: TRBD1; len: 14; CDR3nt: TGTGCCAGCAGCGTTGACAGGGAGAATCAGCCCCAGCATTTT; CDR3aa: CASSVDRENQPQHF
j_gene: TRBJ2-1; v_gene: TRBV5-6; abundance: .; d_gene: TRBD2; len: 17; CDR3nt: TGTGCCAGCAGCCTAGCGGGTTCGTCGACAACCTACAATGAGCAGTTCTTC; CDR3aa: CASSLAGSSTTYNEQFF
j_gene: TRBJ2-5; v_gene: TRBV11-2; abundance: .; d_gene: .; len: 14; CDR3nt: TGTGCCAGCAGCTCGCCGCCGGGGTGGGAGACCCAGTACTTC; CDR3aa: CASSSPPGWETQYF
j_gene: TRBJ1-2; v_gene: TRBV5-1; abundance: .; d_gene: .; len: 15; CDR3nt: TGCGCCAGCAGCTTGATGGGCCAAGGGGGTTATGGCTACACCTTC; CDR3aa: CASSLMGQGGYGYTF
j_gene: TRBJ1-6; v_gene: TRBV25-1; abundance: .; d_gene: .; len: 17; CDR3nt: TGTGCCAGCAGTGAATACCAAGCCTTAGGGGTAAGCTCACCCCTCCACTTT; CDR3aa: CASSEYQALGVSSPLHF
j_gene: TRBJ2-1; v_gene: TRBV12-5; abundance: .; d_gene: TRBD1; len: 21; CDR3nt: TGTGCTAGTGGTTTGTCGAACCGGGACAGGATTCTCGGCTTCTCCTACAATGAGCAGTTCTTC; CDR3aa: CASGLSNRDRILGFSYNEQFF
j_gene: TRBJ2-5; v_gene: TRBV6-2/TRBV6-3; abundance: .; d_gene: TRBD2; len: 17; CDR3nt: TGTGCCAGCAGCGCTCCTCGTCAGGGACTAGTCCAAGAGACCCAGTACTTC; CDR3aa: CASSAPRQGLVQETQYF
j_gene: TRBJ2-7; v_gene: TRBV11-2; abundance: once; d_gene: .; len: 15; CDR3nt: TGTGCCAGCAGGAATACAGGAGGGTTTATGGACGAGCAGTACTTC; CDR3aa: CASRNTGGFMDEQYF
j_gene: TRBJ1-1; v_gene: TRBV9; abundance: .; d_gene: TRBD1; len: 15; CDR3nt: TGTGCCAGCAGCGCACAGGGACAGTTGAACACTGAAGCTTTCTTT; CDR3aa: CASSAQGQLNTEAFF
j_gene: TRBJ1-1; v_gene: TRBV18; abundance: .; d_gene: .; len: 13; CDR3nt: TGTGCCAGCTCTAGCCTGGGGAACACTGAAGCTTTCTTT; CDR3aa: CASSSLGNTEAFF
j_gene: TRBJ2-1; v_gene: TRBV20-1; abundance: .; d_gene: .; len: 11; CDR3nt: TGCAGTGCTAGCAGATTCAATGAGCAGTTCTTC; CDR3aa: CSASRFNEQFF
j_gene: TRBJ2-7; v_gene: TRBV6-6; abundance: .; d_gene: TRBD1; len: 14; CDR3nt: TGTGCCAGCAGTCCTGGGACAGCTTCCTACGAGCAGTACTTC; CDR3aa: CASSPGTASYEQYF
j_gene: TRBJ1-1; v_gene: TRBV3-1/TRBV3-2; abundance: .; d_gene: .; len: 14; CDR3nt: TGTGCCAGCAGCCCATACGGGGGTAGAGATGAAGCTTTCTTT; CDR3aa: CASSPYGGRDEAFF
j_gene: TRBJ1-4; v_gene: TRBV27; abundance: .; d_gene: .; len: 13; CDR3nt: TGTGCCAGCAGTTTCAGGAGGGGAGAAAAACTGTTTTTT; CDR3aa: CASSFRRGEKLFF
j_gene: TRBJ1-2; v_gene: TRBV28; abundance: .; d_gene: .; len: 14; CDR3nt: TGTGCCAGCAGTTCTACGGACAGCTTCTATGGCTACACCTTC; CDR3aa: CASSSTDSFYGYTF
j_gene: TRBJ2-6; v_gene: TRBV19; abundance: .; d_gene: TRBD2; len: 15; CDR3nt: TGTGCCAGTAGTATGGGGGGGATCGGGGCCAACGTCCTGACTTTC; CDR3aa: CASSMGGIGANVLTF
j_gene: TRBJ2-7; v_gene: TRBV27; abundance: .; d_gene: .; len: 13; CDR3nt: TGTGCCAGCAGGGGGGCTGGCACCTACGAGCAGTACTTC; CDR3aa: CASRGAGTYEQYF
j_gene: TRBJ1-2; v_gene: TRBV15; abundance: few; d_gene: .; len: 14; CDR3nt: TGTGCCACCAGCAGAGATCAACAGTCCTATGGCTACACCTTC; CDR3aa: CATSRDQQSYGYTF
j_gene: TRBJ1-1; v_gene: TRBV27; abundance: .; d_gene: TRBD1; len: 13; CDR3nt: TGTGCCAGCAGCCGAGGACAGGGGGTAGCAGCTTTCTTT; CDR3aa: CASSRGQGVAAFF
j_gene: TRBJ1-1; v_gene: TRBV19; abundance: .; d_gene: TRBD1; len: 17; CDR3nt: TGTGCCAGTAGTATATGGGGCCAGGGGGCGCGAATGGCTGAAGCTTTCTTT; CDR3aa: CASSIWGQGARMAEAFF
j_gene: TRBJ2-3; v_gene: TRBV5-1; abundance: once; d_gene: .; len: 15; CDR3nt: TGCGCCAGCAGCTCCCGACAGGAACACACAGATACGCAGTATTTT; CDR3aa: CASSSRQEHTDTQYF
j_gene: TRBJ1-1; v_gene: TRBV7-9; abundance: .; d_gene: .; len: 14; CDR3nt: TGTGCCAGCAGCTCGTTGGCAGGAGGGACTGAAGCTTTCTTT; CDR3aa: CASSSLAGGTEAFF
j_gene: TRBJ2-7; v_gene: TRBV18; abundance: .; d_gene: .; len: 15; CDR3nt: TGTGCCAGCTCGCTCACCGGGACAACCGGCTACGAGCAGTACTTC; CDR3aa: CASSLTGTTGYEQYF
j_gene: TRBJ2-3; v_gene: TRBV4-2; abundance: .; d_gene: TRBD2; len: 16; CDR3nt: TGTGCCAGCAGCCAAGATGAGGCGCTAGCGGCGGATACGCAGTATTTT; CDR3aa: CASSQDEALAADTQYF
j_gene: TRBJ1-4; v_gene: TRBV7-5; abundance: .; d_gene: .; len: 14; CDR3nt: TGTGCCAGAAGCTCTAGTGGGGGAGGTGAAAAACTGTTTTTT; CDR3aa: CARSSSGGGEKLFF
j_gene: TRBJ1-5; v_gene: TRBV28; abundance: .; d_gene: .; len: 16; CDR3nt: TGTGCCAGCAGTCCCTCCCAGGGGCGCAGCAATCAGCCCCAGCATTTT; CDR3aa: CASSPSQGRSNQPQHF
j_gene: TRBJ1-5; v_gene: TRBV4-3; abundance: .; d_gene: .; len: 15; CDR3nt: TGCGCCAGCAGCCAATCCTTCGGGGACAATCAGCCCCAGCATTTT; CDR3aa: CASSQSFGDNQPQHF
j_gene: TRBJ2-3; v_gene: TRBV6-4; abundance: .; d_gene: .; len: 15; CDR3nt: TGTGCCAGCAGAATACAGGGAACCAACACAGATACGCAGTATTTT; CDR3aa: CASRIQGTNTDTQYF
j_gene: TRBJ2-3; v_gene: TRBV30; abundance: .; d_gene: .; len: 15; CDR3nt: TGTGCCTGGAGTGTAGGCGGGGCTAGCACAGATACGCAGTATTTT; CDR3aa: CAWSVGGASTDTQYF
j_gene: TRBJ1-2; v_gene: TRBV7-9; abundance: .; d_gene: .; len: 12; CDR3nt: TGTGCCAGCAGCTTAGCCGTGTTCGGCTACACCTTC; CDR3aa: CASSLAVFGYTF
j_gene: TRBJ2-7; v_gene: TRBV7-6; abundance: .; d_gene: .; len: 16; CDR3nt: TGTGCCAGCAGCGTCCAGGGGGGCCTCAGCTCCTACGAGCAGTACTTC; CDR3aa: CASSVQGGLSSYEQYF
j_gene: TRBJ2-5; v_gene: TRBV5-4; abundance: .; d_gene: TRBD1; len: 16; CDR3nt: TGTGCCAGCAGCCCTCGACAGGGTGGGGTAGGGGAGACCCAGTACTTC; CDR3aa: CASSPRQGGVGETQYF
j_gene: TRBJ1-6; v_gene: TRBV6-5; abundance: .; d_gene: .; len: 14; CDR3nt: TGTGCCAGCAGTCTAGACTGGGTGACTTCACCCCTCCACTTT; CDR3aa: CASSLDWVTSPLHF
j_gene: TRBJ2-5; v_gene: TRBV5-1; abundance: .; d_gene: .; len: 14; CDR3nt: TGCGCCAGCAGAGTTGTGCTCTACTCGGAGACCCAGTACTTC; CDR3aa: CASRVVLYSETQYF
j_gene: TRBJ2-6; v_gene: TRBV11-2; abundance: .; d_gene: .; len: 15; CDR3nt: TGTGCCAGCAGCTCCGGACAGACTGGGGCCAACGTCCTGACTTTC; CDR3aa: CASSSGQTGANVLTF
j_gene: TRBJ1-5; v_gene: TRBV19; abundance: .; d_gene: TRBD1; len: 14; CDR3nt: TGTGCCAGTAGTTCCACAGGGGGCGGGCAGCCCCAGCATTTT; CDR3aa: CASSSTGGGQPQHF
j_gene: TRBJ2-2; v_gene: TRBV30; abundance: .; d_gene: .; len: 14; CDR3nt: TGTGCCTGGAGGGGAGATAGGAACACCGGGGAGCTGTTTTTT; CDR3aa: CAWRGDRNTGELFF
j_gene: TRBJ2-3; v_gene: TRBV29-1; abundance: once; d_gene: TRBD2; len: 15; CDR3nt: TGCAGCGTTGAGGTTAGCGGGGGCATCACAGATACGCAGTATTTT; CDR3aa: CSVEVSGGITDTQYF
j_gene: TRBJ1-4; v_gene: TRBV5-1; abundance: .; d_gene: .; len: 13; CDR3nt: TGCGCCAGCAGCTTGATGGGCTATGAAAAACTGTTTTTT; CDR3aa: CASSLMGYEKLFF
j_gene: TRBJ2-1; v_gene: TRBV4-3; abundance: .; d_gene: TRBD2; len: 17; CDR3nt: TGCGCCAGCAGCCAAGACGCCCCTAGCGGGGGGTACAATGAGCAGTTCTTC; CDR3aa: CASSQDAPSGGYNEQFF
j_gene: TRBJ1-4; v_gene: TRBV30; abundance: .; d_gene: .; len: 12; CDR3nt: TGTGCCTGGGAAGGAGGGAATGAAAAACTGTTTTTT; CDR3aa: CAWEGGNEKLFF
j_gene: TRBJ1-4; v_gene: TRBV14; abundance: .; d_gene: .; len: 14; CDR3nt: TGTGCCAGCAGCCAAGGGCAGGGTGGGGAAAAACTGTTTTTT; CDR3aa: CASSQGQGGEKLFF
j_gene: TRBJ1-5; v_gene: TRBV6-2/TRBV6-3; abundance: .; d_gene: TRBD1; len: 14; CDR3nt: TGTGCCAGCAGTAACAGGGGGATCAATCAGCCCCAGCATTTT; CDR3aa: CASSNRGINQPQHF
j_gene: TRBJ1-1; v_gene: TRBV4-2; abundance: .; d_gene: .; len: 15; CDR3nt: TGTGCCAGCAGCCAAGTAGGCGGAGGGAACACTGAAGCTTTCTTT; CDR3aa: CASSQVGGGNTEAFF